This T cell receptor (beta chain) was captured in a study of T cell responses to AZD1222 COVID-19 vaccine. The table came from immunoSEQ multiplex PCR; TCRdb's copy has only in-frame clones and leaves some out. The table shows 90,000 to 150,000 clones, with 70% to 90% occurring only once. This clone was found once. Its target is not known. Study findings and constraints: Scientists sampled the repertoires only once the peak T cell response had passed. White British ancestry dominated among donors, who included more females, and clonal diversity was possibly underestimated. An increase in Spike-specific TCR breadth and depth was observed after two AZD1222 doses.

The CDR3 totals 12 residues. Trimming at V came to 8 bases and at J to 9 bases, leaving 8 bases not matched to a gene. The germline CDR1 and CDR2 sequences are MNHEY and SVGAGI. The sequencing here drew on peripheral blood, taken on day 0 of AZD1222 vaccination. The chain is built from TRBV6-5 and TRBJ1-1; 8 bases align to TRBD1. The TCR originated in an adult in good health. The CDR3 coding sequence is TGTGCCAGCCTGACAGGGGCCGGTCAAGCTTTCTTT. Protein product: CASLTGAGQAFF.